These 22 T cell receptor beta chains came from one sample sequenced in a study of cytotoxic CD8 clonotypes in ibrutinib-treated CLL. Produced via immunoSEQ multiplex PCR; TCRdb's table is partial and in-frame only. This table holds some 80,000 clones, about 85% found once. The specimen comprised PBMCs, sampled after 12 months of ibrutinib treatment. All receptors derive from a human donor with chronic lymphocytic leukemia.

The chain employs TRBV5-1 and TRBJ2-7, with D possibly matching TRBD1 (6 bases). CDR3 length: 14 residues. Deletions cut 4 bases from V and 0 bases from J, with 11 bases between. Germline V gene lookup returns CDR1 SGHRS and CDR2 YFSETQ. The CDR3 region is CASSLRTASYEQYF. The CDR3, as DNA: TGCGCCAGCAGCCTAAGGACAGCCTCCTACGAGCAGTACTTC.

The V gene is TRBV4-2, the J gene TRBJ2-7, with 11 bases that match TRBD2. V was pared by 0 bases and J by 2 bases, with 6 bases of the junction left unmatched. This CDR3 is 17 amino acids long. The germline gives CDR1 LGHNA, CDR2 YNFKEQ. For the CDR3, the DNA is TGTGCCAGCAGCCAAGAGGGGGGGGGACTAGCGGCCTACGAGCAGTACTTC. Residues: CASSQEGGGLAAYEQYF.

J is TRBJ2-5 and V is TRBV2; 7 bases fit TRBD2. Germline V gene sequence: CDR1 SNHLY, CDR2 FYNNEI. This CDR3 contains 14 residues. J gave up 5 bases and V 6 bases, and 9 bases lay outside the gene matches. CDR3 DNA: TGTGCCAGCAGGACCCAGCTGGGGGGGGAGACCCAGTACTTC. It is translated as CASRTQLGGETQYF.

The chain joins TRBV7-9 to TRBJ2-1; D uncertain. The CDR3 contains 12 residues. Germline lookup yields CDR1 SEHNR and CDR2 FQNEAQ (reference sequence). V shed 8 bases and J shed 8 bases, with 13 bases lying between them. The CDR3 DNA reads as TGTGCCAGCCCCAGAGACGCGTATGAGCAGTTCTTC. Translating it yields CASPRDAYEQFF.

This chain uses TRBV5-1 with TRBJ1-2; D is uncertain. Trimming left V 0 bases short and J 4 bases short, with 10 bases between. Germline V gene sequence: CDR1 SGHRS, CDR2 YFSETQ. This CDR3 comprises 14 residues. CDR3 in amino acids: CASSLEVPAYGYTF. The CDR3 DNA sequence: TGCGCCAGCAGCTTGGAGGTGCCAGCCTATGGCTACACCTTC. Supplemented by reference TRBV5-1 and TRBJ1-2, the full variable domain reads KAGVTQTPRYLIKTRGQQVTLSCSPISGHRSVSWYQQTPGQGLQFLFEYFSETQRNKGNFPGRFSGRQFSNSRSEMNVSTLELGDSALYLCASSLEVPAYGYTFGSGTRLTVV.

The J gene is TRBJ1-6, the V gene TRBV10-3; 10 bases are shared with TRBD1. The CDR3 loop spans 15 amino acids. J was trimmed by 5 bases and V by 8 bases; bases with no gene match: 6. Germline CDR1 ENHRY, CDR2 SYGVKD. The CDR3 spells CAIAETGGHNSPLHF. CDR3 nucleotide sequence: TGTGCCATCGCGGAGACAGGGGGCCATAATTCACCCCTCCACTTT.

This rearrangement joins TRBV28 to TRBJ2-1; the D gene is possibly TRBD1 (5 bases). V was cut by 2 bases and J by 10 bases, with 15 bases left in between. CDR1 and CDR2 from the germline V gene are MDHEN and SYDVKM. The CDR3 covers 14 residues. CDR3 nucleotide sequence: TGTGCCAGCAGTTTAGGCGGACACCCCGGGGAGCAGTTCTTC. Its translation: CASSLGGHPGEQFF.

This rearrangement joins TRBV5-1 to TRBJ1-1; the D is unclear. The CDR3 extends over 14 amino acids. Trimming stripped 4 bases from V and 3 bases from J, with 13 bases between. Looked up from germline, CDR1 is SGHRS and CDR2 is YFSETQ. The DNA for the CDR3 is TGCGCCAGCAGCGTAGACAACAGCTACACTGAAGCTTTCTTT. Translation gives CASSVDNSYTEAFF.

The chain employs TRBV30 and TRBJ2-2, with 9 positions matching TRBD2. This CDR3 has 12 residues. Germline V gives CDR1 GTSNPN, CDR2 SVGIG (reference sequence). The CDR3 nucleotides read TGTGTCGCGGGGGGGCTCACCGGGGAGCTGTTTTTT. Translating it yields CVAGGLTGELFF.

The chain combines TRBV27 with TRBJ2-1, with TRBD2 matching over 8 bases. Germline CDR1 MNHEY, CDR2 SMNVEV (reference sequence). Trimming removed 8 bases from V and 3 bases from J; junction bases left unmatched: 15. The CDR3 is made up of 17 amino acids. CDR3 nucleotides: TGTGCCAGCGGTCTGGCCCGCCGGGCGGGGGGCTACAATGAGCAGTTCTTC. Residues: CASGLARRAGGYNEQFF.

V usage is TRBV10-3 and J usage is TRBJ2-2; possible D gene TRBD2, 6 bases. The V gene's germline CDR1 is ENHRY and CDR2 SYGVKD. CDR3 length equals 14 residues. Trimming left V 10 bases short and J 0 bases short, with 12 bases between. The CDR3 loop is CATRAGSNTGELFF. The CDR3 nucleotides read TGTGCCACCCGTGCGGGGTCGAACACCGGGGAGCTGTTTTTT.

The chain recombines TRBV27 with TRBJ1-2; weak D call: TRBD1 (5 bases). This CDR3 contains 13 residues. The V gene lost 5 bases and the J gene lost 8 bases, with 15 bases spanning the gap. CDR1 is MNHEY and CDR2 is SMNVEV in the germline V gene (reference sequence). CDR3: CASSVQGGGGYTF. For the CDR3, the DNA is TGTGCCAGCAGTGTGCAGGGCGGCGGCGGCTACACCTTC.

The chain carries TRBV7-9 and TRBJ2-4; 8 bases line up with TRBD2. Germline CDR1 SEHNR, CDR2 FQNEAQ (reference sequence). CDR3 size: 18 residues. The trim removed 5 bases at V and 0 bases at J, leaving 12 bases unmatched. Here the CDR3 DNA reads TGTGCCAGCAGCCTACTTGGCGAGCGGGGGCTAGCCAAAAACATTCAGTACTTC. It codes for CASSLLGERGLAKNIQYF. Full variable domain (missing parts from reference TRBV7-9 and TRBJ2-4): DTGVSQNPRHKITKRGQNVTFRCDPISEHNRLYWYRQTLGQGPEFLTYFQNEAQLEKSRLLSDRFSAERPKGSFSTLEIQRTEQGDSAMYLCASSLLGERGLAKNIQYFGAGTRLSVL.

CDR3 residues: CASSFLGLAGHEQYF. Here the CDR3 DNA reads TGTGCCAGCAGCTTTCTGGGACTAGCGGGACACGAGCAGTACTTC. This chain joins TRBV7-2 and TRBJ2-7; TRBD2 matches 13 bases. The CDR3 length is 15 residues. V was pared by 3 bases and J by 5 bases, with 4 bases of the junction left unmatched. CDR1 and CDR2 (germline): SGHTA, FQGNSA.

The genes are TRBV10-3 and TRBJ2-4; no clear D gene. Trimming left V 0 bases short and J 1 base short, with 7 bases between. This CDR3 is built from 15 residues. Germline values: CDR1 ENHRY, CDR2 SYGVKD. CDR3 nucleotides: TGTGCCATCAGTGAGTCAGGCAGGGCCAAAAACATTCAGTACTTC. It is translated as CAISESGRAKNIQYF.

This clone was recorded at least ten times. V is TRBV27 and J is TRBJ1-5; a weak D match, TRBD1 (5 bases). The CDR3 is 14 residues long. Trimming stripped 4 bases from V and 6 bases from J, with 13 bases between. Per the germline V gene, CDR1 is MNHEY and CDR2 is SMNVEV (reference sequence). CDR3 nucleotides: TGTGCCAGCAGTTCCAACTGGGGGAGTCAGCCCCAGCATTTT. Encoded protein: CASSSNWGSQPQHF.

This clone showed up just once. Here the CDR3 reads CAISDGGPGELFF. CDR3 coding DNA: TGTGCCATCAGTGACGGGGGGCCCGGGGAGCTGTTTTTT. V is TRBV10-3 and J is TRBJ2-2; possible D gene TRBD2, 7 bases. Germline V gives CDR1 ENHRY, CDR2 SYGVKD. V shed 3 bases and J shed 6 bases, with 8 bases lying between them. The CDR3 is made up of 13 amino acids.

The J gene is TRBJ1-3, the V gene TRBV19, with 7 bases aligning to TRBD1. Germline trimming cut 5 bases from V and 5 bases from J; bases unmatched to any gene: 6. This CDR3 comprises 14 residues. Germline CDR1 LNHDA, CDR2 SQIVND (reference sequence). In DNA, the CDR3 is TGTGCCAGTAGTCCCCGGACAGGACGAAACACCATATATTTT. It yields the protein CASSPRTGRNTIYF. The full variable domain, its missing parts supplied by reference TRBV19 and TRBJ1-3, is DGGITQSPKYLFRKEGQNVTLSCEQNLNHDAMYWYRQDPGQGLRLIYYSQIVNDFQKGDIAEGYSVSREKKESFPLTVTSAQKNPTAFYLCASSPRTGRNTIYFGEGSWLTVV.

This chain uses TRBV19 with TRBJ1-5; D may be TRBD1 (6 bases). V was clipped by 4 bases and J by 2 bases, with 21 bases between them. This CDR3 has 18 amino acids. Germline V gives CDR1 LNHDA, CDR2 SQIVND (reference sequence). Written as DNA, the CDR3 is TGTGCCAGTAGTACCCGACTCAGCGGAGGGGGGGGCAATCAGCCCCAGCATTTT. Amino acids: CASSTRLSGGGGNQPQHF.

This chain links TRBV19 with TRBJ2-7, with D hard to call. Germline V CDR1 and CDR2: LNHDA, SQIVND (reference sequence). The CDR3 contains 14 residues. The V end was cut by 7 bases, the J end by 2 bases, with 15 bases between. CDR3 nucleotides: TGTGCCAGTACCCCCCGCGGCCACCCCTACGAGCAGTACTTC. It yields the protein CASTPRGHPYEQYF.

This sequence joins TRBV7-9 and TRBJ2-1; D unclear. The V end was cut by 3 bases, the J end by 5 bases, with 8 bases between. CDR1 is SEHNR, CDR2 FQNEAQ, per germline (reference sequence). CDR3 length: 13 amino acids. The chain's CDR3 is CASSFMSDNEQFF. In DNA form, the CDR3 reads TGTGCCAGCAGCTTTATGTCGGACAATGAGCAGTTCTTC.

V is TRBV20-1 and J is TRBJ1-4; D call uncertain. CDR3 length: 11 residues. Germline CDR1 reads DFQATT; CDR2 reads SNEGSKA (reference sequence). V lost 3 bases and J lost 7, with 6 bases in between. CDR3 in amino acids: CSARGVEKLFF. CDR3 coding DNA: TGCAGTGCTAGGGGTGTTGAAAAACTGTTTTTT.